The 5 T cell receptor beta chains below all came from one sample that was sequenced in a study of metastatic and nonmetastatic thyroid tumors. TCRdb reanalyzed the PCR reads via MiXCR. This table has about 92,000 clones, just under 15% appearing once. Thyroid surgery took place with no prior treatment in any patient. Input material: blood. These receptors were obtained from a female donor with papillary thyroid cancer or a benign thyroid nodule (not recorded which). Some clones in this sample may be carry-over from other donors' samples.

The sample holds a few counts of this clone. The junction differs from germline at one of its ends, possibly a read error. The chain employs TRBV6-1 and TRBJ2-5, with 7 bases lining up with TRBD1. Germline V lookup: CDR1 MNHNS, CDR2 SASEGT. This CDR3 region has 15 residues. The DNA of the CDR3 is TGTGCCAGCAGGACGGGACAGAGTTTTGGAGAGACACAGTACTTC. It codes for CASRTGQSFGETQYF.

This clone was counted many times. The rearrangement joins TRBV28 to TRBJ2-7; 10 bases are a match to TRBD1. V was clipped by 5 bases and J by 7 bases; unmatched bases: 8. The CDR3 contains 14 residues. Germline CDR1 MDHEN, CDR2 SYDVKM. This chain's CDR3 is CASSRQGASFEQYF. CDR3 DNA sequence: TGTGCCAGCAGTAGACAGGGGGCTTCGTTTGAGCAGTACTTC.

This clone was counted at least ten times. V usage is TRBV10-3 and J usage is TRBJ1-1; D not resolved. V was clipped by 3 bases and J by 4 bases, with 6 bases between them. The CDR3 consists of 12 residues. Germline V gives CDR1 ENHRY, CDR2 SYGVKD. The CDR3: CAISEAVTEAFF. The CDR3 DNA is TGTGCCATCAGTGAAGCGGTCACTGAAGCTTTCTTT.

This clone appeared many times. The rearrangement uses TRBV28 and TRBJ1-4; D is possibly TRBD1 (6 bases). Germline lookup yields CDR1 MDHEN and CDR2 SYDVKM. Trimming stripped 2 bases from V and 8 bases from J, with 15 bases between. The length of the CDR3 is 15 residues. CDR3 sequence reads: CASSLPPGDREKLFF. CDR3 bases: TGTGCCAGCAGTTTACCCCCAGGGGATCGCGAAAAACTGTTTTTT. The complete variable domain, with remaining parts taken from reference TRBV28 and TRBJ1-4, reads DVKVTQSSRYLVKRTGEKVFLECVQDMDHENMFWYRQDPGLGLRLIYFSYDVKMKEKGDIPEGYSVSREKKERFSLILESASTNQTSMYLCASSLPPGDREKLFFGSGTQLSVL.

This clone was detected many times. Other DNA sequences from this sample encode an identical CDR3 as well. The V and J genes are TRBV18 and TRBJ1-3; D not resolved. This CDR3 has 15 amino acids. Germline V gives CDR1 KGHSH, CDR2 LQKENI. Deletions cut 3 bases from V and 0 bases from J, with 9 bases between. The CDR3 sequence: CASSPTLGSGNTIYF. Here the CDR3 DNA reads TGTGCCAGCTCACCTACGCTTGGCTCTGGAAACACCATATATTTT. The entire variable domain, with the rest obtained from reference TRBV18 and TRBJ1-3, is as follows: NAGVMQNPRHLVRRRGQEARLRCSPMKGHSHVYWYRQLPEEGLKFMVYLQKENIIDESGMPKERFSAEFPKEGPSILRIQQVVRGDSAAYFCASSPTLGSGNTIYFGEGSWLTVV.